Included here is one T cell receptor (beta chain) sequence, with context. Per the germline V gene, CDR1 is SGHTA and CDR2 is FQGNSA. The CDR3 is 11 amino acids. The V gene lost 5 bases and the J gene lost 3 bases, with 4 bases spanning the gap. The source of the sample is a study of blood T cell repertoires in COVID-19. Which cohort a participant joined came from the clinical history participants gave. As processed by the authors: Estimation of nucleated cell counts relied on the amplification of reference gene primers. Assay used: immunoSEQ multiplex PCR; TCRdb lists only in-frame clones, some missing. The DNA gave D and trimming, while V, J and clone size come from that table. The sample gives 300,000 to 350,000 clones, over 90% of which show up once; roughly 3.9% is in the top ten.

The genes are TRBV7-2 and TRBJ1-1; no clear D gene. The sequencing input was PBMCs or T cells enriched from blood (not recorded which). The origin of this receptor is a young woman who had been exposed to COVID-19. Written as DNA, the CDR3 is TGTGCCAGCAGCCTACACACTGAAGCTTTCTTT. Its protein product is CASSLHTEAFF.